This TCR beta chain was retrieved from a study of CD8 T cell repertoires and HIV-1 epitope variants. At the level of the study: Epitopes were three Gag families plus Nef HW9 and YT9.

In its sample, this clone was seen once. The target antigen is unknown. The CDR3 is 17 amino acids. After removal of 1 base from V and 6 bases from J, the junction contained 11 bases not matched to a gene. Germline values: CDR1 SGHTA, CDR2 FQGNSA. Study findings and constraints: Only beta chains were identified, marking proliferation to antigen, not function. Of roughly nine antigen-specific beta clonotypes, about six appeared to cross-react with escape variants.

Only in-frame clones appear in the TCRdb table, and some are missing; sequencing was by immunoSEQ multiplex PCR. The sample holds a few thousand clones, roughly 70% seen once. This clonotype was obtained from a male donor with HIV. The J gene is TRBJ2-1, the V gene TRBV7-2, with 8 bases fitting TRBD2. Sequenced sample: cultured CD8+ T cells derived from PBMCs. CDR3 region: CASSLEPRTSWGNEQFF. CDR3 in DNA: TGTGCCAGCAGCTTAGAGCCCCGGACTAGCTGGGGCAATGAGCAGTTCTTC.